These 6 T cell receptor beta chains share one sample of origin, sequenced in a study of cytomegalovirus exposure and HLA in healthy donors. The PCR had 60 Vbeta and 13 Jbeta primers. Assay used: immunoSEQ multiplex PCR; TCRdb lists only in-frame clones, some missing. Here the sample spans about 78,000 clones, roughly 60% being singletons. Sequencing was done on a sample of PBMCs. These receptors all come from a man younger than 40 in good health and CMV-seropositive.

The chain recombines TRBV11-2 with TRBJ1-1; TRBD1 aligns across 7 bases. V dropped 1 base and J dropped 1; count of bases not matched to a gene: 0. Germline V gene data show CDR1 as SGHAT and CDR2 as FQNNGV. CDR3 length: 14 residues. The CDR3 DNA sequence: TGTGCCAGCAGCTTAGCAGGGGGGAACACTGAAGCTTTCTTT. It specifies CASSLAGGNTEAFF.

The rearrangement joins TRBV28 to TRBJ2-7, with TRBD2 identical over 8 bases. Germline CDR1 reads MDHEN; CDR2 reads SYDVKM. After removal of 7 bases from V and 7 bases from J, the junction contained 12 bases not matched to a gene. The CDR3 is made up of 14 amino acids. CDR3 nucleotides: TGTGCCAGCACCGGGGGGGGCCCACGACAGGAGCAGTACTTC. Translating gives CASTGGGPRQEQYF.

This clone appeared once. This rearrangement joins TRBV6-1 to TRBJ2-3, with TRBD2 as a possible D gene (6 bases). In germline, CDR1 is MNHNS, CDR2 SASEGT. Trimming shortened V by 2 bases and J by 5 bases, and 14 bases separated the two germline ends. This CDR3 comprises 15 residues. This CDR3 reads CASSEHGRGEDTQYF. The DNA for the CDR3 is TGTGCCAGCAGTGAACACGGGAGAGGGGAAGATACGCAGTATTTT.

The V call is TRBV7-2, the J call TRBJ2-1; 12 nucleotides align to TRBD2. Germline CDR1 reads SGHTA; CDR2 reads FQGNSA. This CDR3 contains 15 residues. After removal of 6 bases from V and 4 bases from J, the junction contained 4 bases not matched to a gene. This CDR3 reads CASSPSGGDYNEQFF. As DNA, the CDR3 is TGTGCCAGCAGTCCTAGCGGGGGGGATTACAATGAGCAGTTCTTC.

This chain joins TRBV27 and TRBJ2-1, with D tentatively TRBD1 (5 bases). This CDR3 comprises 11 residues. The V gene lost 7 bases and the J gene lost 7 bases, with 8 bases spanning the gap. The germline V gene has CDR1 MNHEY and CDR2 SMNVEV (reference sequence). The CDR3 loop is CASTSGNEQFF. The CDR3 DNA reads as TGTGCCAGCACCTCAGGGAATGAGCAGTTCTTC.

This clone has more than one count but fewer than ten. V usage is TRBV28 and J usage is TRBJ2-2; the D gene is possibly TRBD1 (6 bases). The CDR3 consists of 14 residues. Germline CDR1 and CDR2: MDHEN and SYDVKM. The V gene lost 6 bases and the J gene lost 7 bases, with 15 bases spanning the gap. The CDR3 sequence: CASRRQGSVGELFF. The CDR3 nucleotides read TGTGCCAGCAGGCGTCAGGGGTCAGTCGGGGAGCTGTTTTTT.